What follows are 32 T cell receptor beta chains derived from one specimen sequenced in a study of blood T cell repertoires in COVID-19. Sequencing was performed with immunoSEQ multiplex PCR; in TCRdb, only in-frame clones are kept and a portion is missing. The sample has 350,000 to 550,000 clones, around 88% seen once. Material: peripheral blood. Receptor source: a woman aged 25 to 45 with acute or convalescent COVID-19.

The J gene is TRBJ2-2, the V gene TRBV5-1; TRBD2 might be the D (5 bases). V shed 1 base and J shed 4 bases, with 14 bases lying between them. CDR1 SGHRS and CDR2 YFSETQ come from the germline V gene. The CDR3 sequence is 16 residues long. CDR3 sequence reads: CASSLNPPGVTGELFF. DNA for the CDR3: TGCGCCAGCAGCTTGAATCCCCCCGGGGTCACCGGGGAGCTGTTTTTT.

With regard to this clone: Other DNA variants within this sample encode the same CDR3. J is TRBJ2-1 and V is TRBV28; 7 nucleotides match TRBD2. The germline V gene has CDR1 MDHEN and CDR2 SYDVKM. The CDR3 covers 15 residues. The V segment lost 6 bases and the J segment 4 bases; nucleotides outside the gene matches: 9. CDR3 residues: CASSPGGGVYNEQFF. The DNA for the CDR3 is TGTGCCAGCAGCCCTGGTGGGGGGGTTTACAATGAGCAGTTCTTC.

The chain recombines TRBV6-2 or TRBV6-3 with TRBJ2-7, with D perhaps matching TRBD1 (6 bases). V gave up 5 bases and J gave up 5 bases, with 16 bases separating them. The germline CDR1 and CDR2 sequences are MNHEY and SVGEGT. The CDR3 length is 14 residues. This chain's CDR3 is CASSAPKGVHEQYF. CDR3 coding DNA: TGTGCCAGCAGTGCCCCGAAGGGGGTGCACGAGCAGTACTTC.

The chain links TRBV4-1 to TRBJ2-1; D perhaps matches TRBD1 (6 bases). Trimming cost V 1 base and J 4 bases, with 11 bases left between them. Germline V gene lookup returns CDR1 MGHRA and CDR2 YSYEKL. The CDR3 sequence is 15 residues long. The DNA for the CDR3 is TGCGCCAGCAGCCAAGTGGTGGGGGCATACAATGAGCAGTTCTTC. Protein product: CASSQVVGAYNEQFF.

This chain joins TRBV3-1 (or the pseudogene TRBV3-2) and TRBJ2-1, with D perhaps TRBD2 (5 bases). The V end was cut by 0 bases, the J end by 7 bases, with 22 bases between. CDR1 and CDR2 from the germline V gene are LGHDT and YNNKEL (reference sequence). The CDR3 runs 18 residues. The chain's CDR3 is CASSQDATLGLPSNEQFF. In nucleotides, the CDR3 is TGTGCCAGCAGCCAAGATGCAACCCTTGGACTGCCGTCGAATGAGCAGTTCTTC.

The chain carries TRBV7-2 and TRBJ2-7, with 9 nucleotides matching TRBD1. The CDR3 runs 15 residues. V gave up 1 base and J gave up 6 bases; unmatched junction bases: 7. Germline V gives CDR1 SGHTA, CDR2 FQGNSA. Here the CDR3 reads CASSLGLTGGAEQYF. The CDR3 nucleotides are TGTGCCAGCAGCTTAGGGCTTACAGGGGGCGCCGAGCAGTACTTC.

V usage is TRBV5-5 and J usage is TRBJ1-2; D is ambiguous. Trimming took 2 bases from V and 2 from J, leaving 7 bases between them. The V gene's germline CDR1 is SGHKS and CDR2 YYEKEE (reference sequence). This CDR3 is built from 13 residues. DNA of the CDR3: TGTGCCAGCAGCTTTACACAGAACTATGGCTACACCTTC. Translating gives CASSFTQNYGYTF. Combining the CDR3 with reference TRBV5-5 and TRBJ1-2 gives the whole variable domain DAGVTQSPTHLIKTRGQQVTLRCSPISGHKSVSWYQQVLGQGPQFIFQYYEKEERGRGNFPDRFSARQFPNYSSELNVNALLLGDSALYLCASSFTQNYGYTFGSGTRLTVV.

A single count supports this clone. The chain links TRBV5-6 to TRBJ2-3; D is unclear. The V gene lost 0 bases and the J gene lost 2 bases, with 10 bases spanning the gap. Germline values: CDR1 SGHDT, CDR2 YYEEEE. The CDR3 is 15 amino acids. The CDR3 DNA is TGTGCCAGCAGCTTGGGTATCCCCTACACAGATACGCAGTATTTT. It translates to CASSLGIPYTDTQYF.

The table lists this clone with a count of one. V and J are TRBV6-1 and TRBJ1-2, with 8 bases identical to TRBD1. The V and J ends lost 3 bases and 2 bases, in that order; junction bases with no gene match: 5. Germline loops: CDR1 MNHNS, CDR2 SASEGT. The CDR3 is made up of 15 amino acids. DNA of the CDR3: TGTGCCAGCAGTGACCCGGGACAGGCCAACTATGGCTACACCTTC. Protein product: CASSDPGQANYGYTF.

The chain links TRBV5-6 to TRBJ2-7; 7 bases agree with TRBD1. The CDR3 contains 14 residues. In germline, CDR1 is SGHDT, CDR2 YYEEEE. Unmatched junction bases numbered 6, after V lost 6 bases and J lost 0 bases. The CDR3 nucleotides are TGTGCCAGCAACCACCGGGACAGCTCCTACGAGCAGTACTTC. Encoded protein: CASNHRDSSYEQYF.

The sample holds one count of this clone. This chain joins TRBV9 and TRBJ1-1, with 8 bases identical to TRBD1. The germline CDR1 and CDR2 sequences are SGDLS and YYNGEE. CDR3 length: 18 residues. V shed 0 bases, J shed 1 base, and the junction held 11 bases outside the gene matches. The CDR3 here is CASSVGPPRTGTNTEAFF. The CDR3 DNA follows: TGTGCCAGCAGCGTAGGGCCCCCCCGGACAGGGACGAACACTGAAGCTTTCTTT.

This chain connects TRBV21-1 to TRBJ1-1; the table's TRBD1 call for D was not verified on the DNA. TRBV21-1 is deemed a pseudogene. This CDR3 has 16 amino acids. The CDR3 protein is CASSKNRQSWNTEAFF. DNA for the CDR3: TGTGCCAGCAGCAAAAACAGGCAGTCTTGGAACACTGAAGCTTTCTTT.

The V and J genes are TRBV11-1 and TRBJ2-7, with a weak D call TRBD1 (5 bases). The CDR3 is made up of 13 amino acids. V lost 1 base and J 5 bases, leaving 9 bases between the germline ends. Germline loops: CDR1 SGHAT, CDR2 FQDESV (reference sequence). The CDR3 region has the DNA TGTGCCAGCAGCTTAGGGACGGACAACGAGCAGTACTTC. It yields the protein CASSLGTDNEQYF.

The chain uses TRBV5-1 and TRBJ2-7; possible D gene TRBD2, 6 bases. The CDR3 length is 15 residues. The germline V and J ends were trimmed by 3 bases and 2 bases, with 15 bases remaining between them. Germline CDR1 reads SGHRS; CDR2 reads YFSETQ. CDR3 amino acids: CASSWGETATYEQYF. DNA of the CDR3: TGCGCCAGCAGCTGGGGGGAGACTGCCACCTACGAGCAGTACTTC.

The chain has TRBV7-2 and TRBJ1-1; a possible D gene is TRBD1 (6 bases). Trimming cost V 5 bases and J 4 bases, with 11 bases left between them. Germline loops: CDR1 SGHTA, CDR2 FQGNSA. The CDR3 covers 13 residues. As DNA, the CDR3 is TGTGCCAGCAGCAACCGCAGGGGCACTGAAGCTTTCTTT. It translates to CASSNRRGTEAFF.

The chain combines TRBV19 with TRBJ2-7; maybe TRBD2 (5 bases). Trimming shortened V by 5 bases and J by 3 bases, and 17 bases separated the two germline ends. The CDR3 consists of 15 residues. Germline values: CDR1 LNHDA, CDR2 SQIVND (reference sequence). CDR3 DNA sequence: TGTGCCAGTAGTTGGACTTCGGCCAGCCACTACGAGCAGTACTTC. Translation gives CASSWTSASHYEQYF.

The rearrangement uses TRBV25-1 and TRBJ1-1, with D unclear. V lost 4 bases to trimming and J lost 10 bases, with 13 bases between them. The CDR3 sequence is 12 residues long. CDR1 is MGHDK and CDR2 is SYGVNS in the germline V gene. Here the CDR3 reads CASSAGERVAFF. In DNA, the CDR3 is TGTGCCAGCAGTGCAGGAGAGCGGGTAGCTTTCTTT.

V usage is TRBV4-1 and J usage is TRBJ2-3, with unresolved D. With 0 bases removed from V and 4 bases from J, the gap between germline ends came to 8 bases. The germline CDR1 and CDR2 sequences are MGHRA and YSYEKL. The CDR3 length is 14 residues. The CDR3 DNA follows: TGCGCCAGCAGCCAAGAGGTGGGCCCAGATACGCAGTATTTT. This encodes CASSQEVGPDTQYF.

The genes are TRBV7-9 and TRBJ2-5; the match to TRBD2 covers 8 bases. CDR3 length: 14 amino acids. With V trimmed by 5 bases and J by 2 bases, 4 bases remained unmatched. The germline V gene encodes CDR1 SEHNR and CDR2 FQNEAQ (reference sequence). CDR3 nucleotide sequence: TGTGCCAGCAGCGACCCGGGGGGGCAAGAGACCCAGTACTTC. Amino acids: CASSDPGGQETQYF.

This clone was counted once. The chain employs TRBV9 and TRBJ2-5; D call uncertain. The V gene's germline CDR1 is SGDLS and CDR2 YYNGEE. V lost 3 bases and J lost 5, with 8 bases in between. This CDR3 region has 12 residues. The CDR3, as DNA: TGTGCCAGCAGCGGGCTCGGGGAGACCCAGTACTTC. This sequence encodes CASSGLGETQYF.

The chain joins TRBV25-1 to TRBJ2-5, with 7 bases identical to TRBD2. CDR1 and CDR2 (germline): MGHDK, SYGVNS. J gave up 3 bases and V 2 bases, and 6 bases lay outside the gene matches. The CDR3 length is 15 residues. The DNA for the CDR3 is TGTGCCAGCAGTGAAAACCGGGACTACGAAGAGACCCAGTACTTC. Translation gives CASSENRDYEETQYF.

The V gene is TRBV11-2, the J gene TRBJ2-7; D may be TRBD1 (5 bases). Trimming removed 1 base from V and 9 bases from J, with 10 bases in between. Germline V lookup: CDR1 SGHAT, CDR2 FQNNGV. The CDR3 totals 12 residues. In DNA form, the CDR3 reads TGTGCCAGCAGCTTAGTGCAGGGCTTGCAGTACTTC. Its translation: CASSLVQGLQYF.

The chain is built from TRBV7-6 and TRBJ2-1; TRBD1 matches 9 bases. The CDR3 is 17 residues long. Per germline, CDR1 SGHVS and CDR2 FNYEAQ. J gave up 0 bases and V 5 bases, and 8 bases lay outside the gene matches. The CDR3 region has the DNA TGTGCCAGCAGCAAGGACAGGGGCCCTCTCTCCTACAATGAGCAGTTCTTC. As protein: CASSKDRGPLSYNEQFF.

The chain recombines TRBV2 with TRBJ2-1, with 7 bases aligning to TRBD2. From germline, CDR1 is SNHLY and CDR2 FYNNEI. The CDR3 covers 15 residues. The V segment lost 7 bases and the J segment 6 bases; nucleotides outside the gene matches: 12. The CDR3 nucleotides read TGTGCCAGCAAAATGGCTAGCGGAGGATCCAATGAGCAGTTCTTC. As protein: CASKMASGGSNEQFF.

V and J are TRBV9 and TRBJ1-1, with a possible D match to TRBD1 (6 bases). The CDR3 runs 12 residues. The germline V and J ends were trimmed by 3 bases and 8 bases, with 11 bases remaining between them. Germline CDR1 is SGDLS and CDR2 is YYNGEE. CDR3 DNA: TGTGCCAGCAGCGGATCCGGGACAGAAGCTTTCTTT. The encoded protein is CASSGSGTEAFF.

This clone was counted only a few times. Here the CDR3 reads CASSEVADNEQFF. The CDR3 DNA reads as TGTGCCAGCAGTGAAGTTGCGGACAATGAGCAGTTCTTC. J is TRBJ2-1 and V is TRBV2; D remains ambiguous. Trimming shortened V by 1 base and J by 5 bases, and 6 bases separated the two germline ends. The CDR3 consists of 13 residues. Per germline, CDR1 SNHLY and CDR2 FYNNEI. Looking up the rest from reference TRBV2 and TRBJ2-1 gives the full variable domain: EPEVTQTPSHQVTQMGQEVILRCVPISNHLYFYWYRQILGQKVEFLVSFYNNEISEKSEIFDDQFSVERPDGSNFTLKIRSTKLEDSAMYFCASSEVADNEQFFGPGTRLTVL.

The chain links TRBV3-1 (or the pseudogene TRBV3-2) to TRBJ2-2; 11 positions agree with TRBD1. The CDR3 has 16 residues. Losses at the gene ends were 3 bases for V and 4 bases for J; bases not matched to a gene: 4. Germline CDR1 reads LGHDT; CDR2 reads YNNKEL (reference sequence). This CDR3 reads CASSHAGQGATGELFF. CDR3 coding DNA: TGTGCCAGCAGCCATGCCGGACAGGGGGCCACCGGGGAGCTGTTTTTT.

The rearrangement links TRBV5-5 to TRBJ1-2; D not resolved. Per germline, CDR1 SGHKS and CDR2 YYEKEE (reference sequence). The CDR3 sequence is 13 residues long. V shed 6 bases and J shed 4 bases, with 13 bases lying between them. The CDR3 here is CASIPERGYGYTF. The CDR3 coding sequence is TGTGCCAGCATCCCAGAACGCGGCTATGGCTACACCTTC. The whole variable domain, remainder taken from reference TRBV5-5 and TRBJ1-2, is DAGVTQSPTHLIKTRGQQVTLRCSPISGHKSVSWYQQVLGQGPQFIFQYYEKEERGRGNFPDRFSARQFPNYSSELNVNALLLGDSALYLCASIPERGYGYTFGSGTRLTVV.

V gene TRBV3-1 (or the pseudogene TRBV3-2) combines with J gene TRBJ2-1, with 11 nucleotides matching TRBD2. CDR3 length: 15 residues. CDR1 and CDR2 from the germline V gene are LGHDT and YNNKEL (reference sequence). Trimming cost V 5 bases and J 9 bases; bases outside gene matches: 9. CDR3 in DNA: TGTGCCAGCAGCTGGAATAGCGGGGGGGCTAGTGAGCAGTTCTTC. This encodes CASSWNSGGASEQFF.

The rearrangement uses TRBV29-1 and TRBJ2-2, with D hard to call. V was cut by 7 bases and J by 2 bases, with 11 bases left in between. The CDR3 runs 13 residues. Germline V gene sequence: CDR1 SQVTM, CDR2 ANQGSEA. The CDR3: CSAATGNTGELFF. The CDR3 DNA sequence: TGCAGCGCTGCGACGGGTAACACCGGGGAGCTGTTTTTT.

This chain connects TRBV11-3 to TRBJ2-7; the match to TRBD1 covers 8 bases. Germline CDR1 is SGHNT and CDR2 is YENEEA. This CDR3 spans 17 amino acids. V lost 5 bases to trimming and J lost 0 bases; unmatched junction nucleotides: 12. The CDR3 reads CASSHDSDREFSYEQYF. The CDR3 DNA is TGTGCCAGCAGCCATGACTCGGACAGGGAATTCTCCTACGAGCAGTACTTC.

This sequence joins TRBV10-2 and TRBJ2-1; unclear D gene. This CDR3 is built from 15 residues. Trimming took 2 bases from V and 0 from J, leaving 8 bases between them. From germline, CDR1 is WSHSY and CDR2 SAAADI. The CDR3 sequence is CASSEDTPSYNEQFF. In nucleotides, the CDR3 is TGCGCCAGCAGTGAGGACACACCCTCCTACAATGAGCAGTTCTTC.